This T cell receptor beta chain is from a study of T cell repertoires in cytomegalovirus infection. Study at large: Public TCR beta signatures were indicative of both CMV infection and a matching HLA type.

Note on this clonotype: Its specificity is not known.

In germline, CDR1 is SQVTM, CDR2 ANQGSEA. The CDR3 is 14 residues long. V was pared by 0 bases and J by 6 bases, with 14 bases between. TCRdb re-derived calls from the reads in MiXCR, one entry per CDR3 protein. This table has about 680,000 distinct CDR3 sequences, around 24% appearing once. Overall study results and limits: Dominating the ex vivo response were TCR beta clonotypes that were CMV-specific and HLA-C-restricted.

Specimen: CD8+ T cells from PBMCs. The rearrangement links TRBV29-1 to TRBJ1-2; D is uncertain. The receptor was isolated from a human donor in good health (CMV status not recorded). Some clones in this sample may be carry-over from other donors' samples. The CDR3 is CSVEEDKGEHGYTF. The DNA of the CDR3 is TGCAGCGTTGAAGAAGATAAGGGAGAGCATGGCTACACCTTC.